This T cell receptor (beta chain) was recorded in a study of blood T cell repertoires in COVID-19. Background on the study: Spain, Italy and the United States supplied samples that represented acute and convalescent COVID-19.

Generated by immunoSEQ multiplex PCR, the TCRdb table keeps only in-frame clones and is missing some. The repertoire holds 55,000 to 80,000 clones, with approximately 92% as singletons. The germline gives CDR1 LGHDT, CDR2 YNNKEL (reference sequence). This CDR3 comprises 16 residues. V lost 1 base and J lost 9, with 16 bases in between. This receptor was taken from a man aged 50-60 years with acute or convalescent COVID-19. The genes are TRBV3-1 (or the pseudogene TRBV3-2) and TRBJ1-6; weak D call: TRBD1 (6 bases). Sequences were obtained from peripheral blood. The CDR3 coding sequence is TGTGCCAGCAGCCAAGGGTTTACAGGGAAAGGTTCACCCCTCCACTTT. Translation: CASSQGFTGKGSPLHF.